Shown below are 21 T cell receptor beta chains from a single sample sequenced in a study of T cells after yellow fever vaccination. TCRdb analysed the 5' RACE reads with MiXCR anew, one entry per CDR3 protein. This sample has 500,000 to 650,000 distinct CDR3 sequences, with about 15% found just once. Sequences were derived from PBMCs, sampled around 5 days after the first yellow fever vaccination. These TCRs come from a man between 18 and 35 years old who received the YFV17D yellow fever vaccine.

This clonotype was seen more than once but under ten times. This sequence joins TRBV7-3 and TRBJ2-2, with D perhaps TRBD1 or TRBD2 (5 bases each). The CDR3 has 18 amino acids. V lost 5 bases to trimming and J lost 1 base, with 20 bases between them. The germline V gene encodes CDR1 SGHTA and CDR2 FQGTGA. The CDR3 is CASSPTGGTGWNTGELFF. The CDR3 DNA follows: TGTGCCAGCAGCCCAACAGGAGGTACCGGGTGGAACACCGGGGAGCTGTTTTTT.

This clonotype was detected only a few times. The rearrangement links TRBV25-1 to TRBJ1-1; D is unresolved. The CDR3 sequence is 12 residues long. CDR1 is MGHDK and CDR2 is SYGVNS in the germline V gene. Trimming removed 6 bases at V and 5 bases at J, with 10 bases between. CDR3 in DNA: TGTGCCAGCAGAACGAGTTGGACTGAAGCTTTCTTT. Its protein product is CASRTSWTEAFF.

This clonotype was counted at least ten times. The V and J genes are TRBV7-6 and TRBJ2-5, with TRBD2 identical over 12 bases. After removal of 6 bases from V and 4 bases from J, the junction contained 6 bases not matched to a gene. CDR1 and CDR2 (germline): SGHVS, FNYEAQ. CDR3 size: 15 residues. CDR3 in amino acids: CASSPLAGGGETQYF. As DNA, the CDR3 is TGTGCCAGCAGTCCCCTAGCGGGGGGGGGAGAGACCCAGTACTTC.

This clonotype was seen once. The chain links TRBV4-3 to TRBJ2-1, with D possibly TRBD2 on 5 matching bases. V gave up 7 bases and J gave up 9 bases, with 22 bases separating them. CDR1 and CDR2 (germline): LGHNA, YSLEER. This CDR3 is 15 amino acids long. The CDR3 region has the DNA TGCGCCAGCACCCTCAGCCAATTGGTTGGGAGTGAGCAGTTCTTC. This codes for CASTLSQLVGSEQFF.

The V gene is TRBV7-2, the J gene TRBJ1-2; no firm D call. Germline V lookup: CDR1 SGHTA, CDR2 FQGNSA. The V end lost 5 bases, the J end lost 8 bases, and 15 bases lay between the germline ends. The CDR3 contains 13 residues. The CDR3 protein is CASSPPETRGYTF. The CDR3 DNA is TGTGCCAGCAGCCCCCCCGAGACCCGGGGCTACACCTTC.

This clonotype was counted a few times. The V call is TRBV12-3 or TRBV12-4, the J call TRBJ1-3; 7 bases match TRBD1. The ends lost 7 bases at V and 1 base at J; junction bases unmatched: 10. The CDR3 is made up of 16 amino acids. The CDR3 loop is CASTPMTGYSGNTIYF. CDR3 sequence (DNA): TGTGCCAGCACCCCTATGACAGGGTATTCTGGAAACACCATATATTTT.

The rearrangement uses TRBV7-2 and TRBJ2-1; D may correspond to TRBD1 or TRBD2 (5 bases each). CDR1 and CDR2 from the germline V gene are SGHTA and FQGNSA. CDR3 length: 12 residues. V gave up 2 bases and J gave up 11 bases, with 10 bases separating them. The CDR3 DNA follows: TGTGCCAGCAGCTTATCTGGGGGAAAGCAGTTCTTC. Protein sequence: CASSLSGGKQFF.

In its sample, this clonotype was seen a few times. The CDR3 nucleotides are TGCGCCAGCAGTTTTGCTTGGGACGGCGGCGAAAAACTGTTTTTT. It specifies CASSFAWDGGEKLFF. The rearrangement links TRBV5-1 to TRBJ1-4, with D possibly TRBD1 on 5 matching bases. This CDR3 comprises 15 residues. The germline gives CDR1 SGHRS, CDR2 YFSETQ. Between the trimmed V and J ends, which lost 5 bases and 8 bases, there was a span of 19 bases.

This chain links TRBV6-6 with TRBJ2-7; D unclear. CDR1 MNHNY and CDR2 SVGAGI come from the germline V gene (reference sequence). The CDR3 consists of 12 residues. V dropped 0 bases and J dropped 6 bases, with 6 bases sitting between them. The CDR3 sequence: CASSYSLREQYF. The CDR3, as DNA: TGTGCCAGCAGTTACTCCCTCCGCGAGCAGTACTTC.

A word on this clonotype: One junction end does not reproduce the germline sequence, and a read error may be involved. The chain combines TRBV29-1 with TRBJ2-1; D is unresolved. The CDR3 contains 13 residues. Germline V CDR1 and CDR2: SQVTM, ANQGSEA. In nucleotides, the CDR3 is TGCAGCGCCGAACTCCCCTCCTACAATGAGCATTTCTTC. Encoded protein: CSAELPSYNEHFF.

This chain connects TRBV20-1 to TRBJ1-3; D call uncertain. The CDR3 consists of 15 residues. Germline assignment: CDR1 DFQATT and CDR2 SNEGSKA (reference sequence). The ends were cut back, 3 bases at V and 4 bases at J, with 16 bases in the middle. The CDR3 DNA reads TGCAGTGCTAGTAATCCCAACGCCCGCGGAAACACCATATATTTT. This translates into CSASNPNARGNTIYF.

This clonotype was found a few times. This chain uses TRBV12-3 or TRBV12-4 with TRBJ1-5, with 10 positions matching TRBD1. This CDR3 is 18 amino acids long. J was trimmed by 7 bases and V by 5 bases; bases with no gene match: 17. This CDR3 is CASSGRQGAETWRQPQHF. The CDR3 region has the DNA TGTGCCAGCAGTGGGAGACAGGGGGCGGAGACATGGAGGCAGCCCCAGCATTTT.

This clonotype was counted ten times or more. The V gene is TRBV10-1, the J gene TRBJ2-1; a possible D gene is TRBD2 (7 bases). Deletions cut 4 bases from V and 5 bases from J, with 9 bases between. The CDR3 is made up of 13 amino acids. Germline V gene sequence: CDR1 WNHNN, CDR2 SYGVQD (reference sequence). The CDR3 spells CASSGGGNNEQFF. CDR3 sequence (DNA): TGCGCCAGCAGTGGCGGGGGCAACAATGAGCAGTTCTTC.

This clonotype has at least ten counts. The V and J genes are TRBV7-9 and TRBJ1-1; TRBD1 agrees at 10 bases. The trim removed 3 bases at V and 5 bases at J, leaving 0 bases unmatched. CDR1 is SEHNR and CDR2 is FQNEAQ in the germline V gene (reference sequence). The CDR3 covers 13 residues. The DNA of the CDR3 is TGTGCCAGCAGCTTGGGACAGGGGACTGAAGCTTTCTTT. This codes for CASSLGQGTEAFF.

The rearrangement uses TRBV20-1 and TRBJ2-1; D may match TRBD1 or TRBD2 (5 bases each). In germline, CDR1 is DFQATT, CDR2 SNEGSKA (reference sequence). There are 16 residues in the CDR3. The germline V and J ends were trimmed by 0 bases and 0 bases, with 12 bases remaining between them. CDR3 region: CSARDVGASSYNEQFF. The CDR3 DNA sequence: TGCAGTGCTAGAGATGTCGGGGCGAGCTCCTACAATGAGCAGTTCTTC.

A few counts support this clonotype. This chain joins TRBV5-5 and TRBJ2-7, with D tentatively TRBD1 or TRBD2 (5 bases each). V was shortened by 0 bases and J by 0 bases, with 13 bases between the two germline ends. The CDR3 is 16 amino acids. Germline CDR1 reads SGHKS; CDR2 reads YYEKEE (reference sequence). Here the CDR3 DNA reads TGTGCCAGCAGCTTGGACAGGAGGTTTTTCTCCTACGAGCAGTACGTC. Translating gives CASSLDRRFFSYEQYV.

V usage is TRBV5-1 and J usage is TRBJ2-2; 9 bases line up with TRBD2. CDR3 length: 15 amino acids. CDR1 is SGHRS and CDR2 is YFSETQ in the germline V gene. Losses at the gene ends were 5 bases for V and 4 bases for J; bases not matched to a gene: 6. The CDR3 nucleotides read TGCGCCAGCAGTAATAGCGGGGGCAGCACCGGGGAGCTGTTTTTT. Its protein product is CASSNSGGSTGELFF.

This clonotype appeared a few times. The CDR3 sequence: CSRLDLAKNIQYF. The CDR3 nucleotides read TGCAGTCGACTAGATCTAGCCAAAAACATTCAGTACTTC. The chain employs TRBV20-1 and TRBJ2-4, with a possible D match to TRBD2 (6 bases). The CDR3 has 13 residues. CDR1 and CDR2 (germline): DFQATT, SNEGSKA (reference sequence). V gave up 8 bases and J gave up 0 bases, with 11 bases separating them.

This clonotype was seen more than once but under ten times. The rearrangement joins TRBV5-1 to TRBJ2-7; the D call may be TRBD1 or TRBD2 (5 bases each). The ends were cut back, 4 bases at V and 5 bases at J, with 16 bases in the middle. CDR1 is SGHRS and CDR2 is YFSETQ in the germline V gene. The CDR3 covers 14 residues. This CDR3 is CASSPLGRRHEQYF. The CDR3 bases are TGCGCCAGCAGCCCATTGGGACGCAGACACGAGCAGTACTTC.

The rearrangement uses TRBV7-8 and TRBJ2-7, with TRBD2 matching 9 bases. This CDR3 spans 15 amino acids. The V and J ends lost 1 base and 4 bases, in that order; junction bases with no gene match: 5. The germline gives CDR1 SGHVS, CDR2 FQNEAQ. In DNA, the CDR3 is TGTGCCAGCAGCTTAGAGATAGCGGGGGTTTACGAGCAGTACTTC. This encodes CASSLEIAGVYEQYF. Full variable domain (outside the CDR3, taken from reference TRBV7-8 and TRBJ2-7): GAGVSQSPRYKVAKRGQDVALRCDPISGHVSLFWYQQALGQGPEFLTYFQNEAQLDKSGLPSDRFFAERPEGSVSTLKIQRTQQEDSAVYLCASSLEIAGVYEQYFGPGTRLTVT.

The gene calls are TRBV11-2 and TRBJ2-2, with D possibly being TRBD1 (6 bases). The V and J ends lost 8 bases and 6 bases respectively, with 13 bases between them. CDR3 length: 13 amino acids. Germline V gives CDR1 SGHAT, CDR2 FQNNGV. The CDR3 sequence is CASPRGASGELFF. DNA of the CDR3: TGTGCCAGCCCCAGGGGCGCCTCCGGGGAGCTGTTTTTT.